This T cell receptor beta chain was retrieved from a study of T cells in women clearing cervical HPV infection. Study summary: Controls gave blood once infection was undetectable; cases at lesion identification. HLA type could not be excluded as a confounder.

This CDR3 is 14 amino acids long. Trimming removed 5 bases at V and 4 bases at J, with 14 bases between. Germline V lookup: CDR1 SGHTA, CDR2 FQGNSA. Clones were sequenced by immunoSEQ multiplex PCR, and TCRdb holds only the in-frame ones, with some missing. In all, the sample yields under 25,000 clones. Points on this clone: The read comes to an end 3 residues before the CDR3 does, leaving the germline J gene to fill in the end.

The V call is TRBV7-2, the J call TRBJ2-5; D is perhaps TRBD2 (6 bases). Sequenced input: blood buffy coat. The TCR comes from a woman aged 18 to 75 with a cervical HPV16 infection that either progressed to CIN3+ or cleared (not recorded which). The CDR3 loop is CASSTFRGRETQYF. The covered CDR3 bases are TGTGCCAGCAGCACTTTCCGGGGGAGAGAGACC.